The clone carrying this T cell receptor (beta chain) occurred a few times. The data stem from a study of T-cell reconstitution after alpha-beta-depleted transplantation in children. The V and J ends lost 3 bases and 3 bases respectively, with 11 bases between them. Germline V gene lookup returns CDR1 DFQATT and CDR2 SNEGSKA (reference sequence). The CDR3 is 14 residues long. It was with unique molecular identifiers that the TCRbeta library was prepared. TCRdb analysed the PCR reads with MiXCR anew, one entry per CDR3 protein. This sample has 500,000 or so distinct CDR3 sequences, with 32% found just once.

The sequence was obtained from a human donor who donated a stem cell graft to a child with aplastic anemia. This chain connects TRBV20-1 to TRBJ1-4, with a tentative D call TRBD1 (5 bases). The source was PBMCs from the stem cell graft donor, collected from the stem cell graft. This chain's CDR3 is CSASGGASNEKLFF. In nucleotides, the CDR3 is TGCAGTGCTAGCGGAGGGGCCTCTAATGAAAAACTGTTTTTT.